These T cell receptor beta chains were read from a single sample in a study of response to subunit inactivated influenza vaccine. TCRdb independently ran MiXCR on the RT-PCR reads; one entry per CDR3 protein. The table includes some 520,000 distinct CDR3 sequences, more than 15% detected once. The starting material was CD4+ T cells sorted from PBMCs, obtained about 24 months after vaccination. These receptors came from a man aged 50-75 years who received an inactivated influenza vaccine. CDR3s include the opening cysteine and the closing phenylalanine or tryptophan. Fields, in order: CDR3 protein, CDR3 DNA, J gene, clone size, V gene, D gene. The D gene is left open where the match is weak. Size tells how often a clone was seen (once, few, many) or the class of an expanded clone, and some rows leave it out.

CDR3: CSSSPSRGQTQYF; DNA: TGCTCCAGCAGCCCCTCGAGGGGACAGACCCAGTACTTC; J: TRBJ2-5; size: NA; V: TRBV12-3/TRBV12-4; D: NA
CDR3: CASSDSWGEQFF; DNA: TGCGCCAGCAGTGACTCTTGGGGTGAGCAGTTCTTC; J: TRBJ2-1; size: NA; V: TRBV6-4; D: NA
CDR3: CASSLTGGTNEKLFF; DNA: TGTGCCAGCAGTCTGACAGGGGGCACTAATGAAAAACTGTTTTTT; J: TRBJ1-4; size: NA; V: TRBV12-3/TRBV12-4; D: TRBD1
CDR3: CASSQDVLAGGQNEQFF; DNA: TGTGCCAGCAGCCAAGATGTACTAGCGGGGGGCCAGAATGAGCAGTTCTTC; J: TRBJ2-1; size: many; V: TRBV3-1; D: TRBD2
CDR3: CSASVQSQETQYF; DNA: TGCAGTGCTTCGGTTCAGAGTCAAGAGACCCAGTACTTC; J: TRBJ2-5; size: NA; V: TRBV20-1; D: NA
CDR3: CSASDRVYEQYF; DNA: TGCAGTGCCAGTGACAGGGTTTACGAGCAGTACTTC; J: TRBJ2-7; size: NA; V: TRBV20-1; D: TRBD1
CDR3: CSEKRQGNNEQFF; DNA: TGCAGCGAAAAAAGACAGGGCAACAATGAGCAGTTCTTC; J: TRBJ2-1; size: few; V: TRBV29-1; D: TRBD1
CDR3: CASSSGLAGKADTQYF; DNA: TGTGCCAGCAGCTCGGGACTAGCGGGAAAGGCAGATACGCAGTATTTT; J: TRBJ2-3; size: NA; V: TRBV7-2; D: TRBD2
CDR3: CASSLGGRGSYNEQFF; DNA: TGCGCCAGCAGCTTGGGGGGGCGGGGTTCCTACAATGAGCAGTTCTTC; J: TRBJ2-1; size: many; V: TRBV5-1; D: NA
CDR3: CAISELAGVYNEQFF; DNA: TGTGCCATCAGTGAGTTAGCGGGAGTCTACAATGAGCAGTTCTTC; J: TRBJ2-1; size: many; V: TRBV10-3; D: TRBD2
CDR3: CASSTGLAGHYEQYF; DNA: TGTGCCAGCTCTACCGGACTAGCGGGACACTACGAGCAGTACTTC; J: TRBJ2-7; size: NA; V: TRBV18; D: TRBD2
CDR3: CASSVAAASNTEAFF; DNA: TGTGCCAGCAGCGTAGCCGCAGCATCGAACACTGAAGCTTTCTTT; J: TRBJ1-1; size: NA; V: TRBV9; D: NA
CDR3: CASSSGELTEAFF; DNA: TGTGCCAGCAGCTCGGGGGAGTTAACTGAAGCTTTCTTT; J: TRBJ1-1; size: NA; V: TRBV7-9; D: NA
CDR3: CAISGLVDSYSYNEQFF; DNA: TGTGCCATCAGTGGGTTGGTCGATTCCTACTCCTACAATGAGCAGTTCTTC; J: TRBJ2-1; size: few; V: TRBV10-3; D: NA
CDR3: CASSRDRENTQYF; DNA: TGTGCCAGCAGCCGGGACAGGGAAAATACGCAGTATTTT; J: TRBJ2-3; size: NA; V: TRBV7-8; D: TRBD1
CDR3: CASSLASGMGDTQYF; DNA: TGTGCCAGCAGCTTAGCTAGCGGGATGGGAGATACGCAGTATTTT; J: TRBJ2-3; size: few; V: TRBV7-9; D: TRBD2
CDR3: CASMLAARDTQYF; DNA: TGTGCCAGCATGCTAGCGGCGAGGGATACGCAGTATTTT; J: TRBJ2-3; size: NA; V: TRBV6-1; D: TRBD2
CDR3: CSVEETGKGASDTQYF; DNA: TGCAGCGTTGAGGAAACAGGGAAGGGCGCCTCAGATACGCAGTATTTT; J: TRBJ2-3; size: NA; V: TRBV29-1; D: NA
CDR3: CASSQGFSAYEQYF; DNA: TGTGCCAGCAGCCAAGGTTTCTCCGCCTACGAGCAGTACTTC; J: TRBJ2-7; size: many; V: TRBV4-2; D: NA
CDR3: CASSLVLGVYGYTF; DNA: TGTGCCAGCAGTTTAGTTTTAGGTGTCTATGGCTACACCTTC; J: TRBJ1-2; size: NA; V: TRBV12-3/TRBV12-4; D: NA
CDR3: CASSQEGGSEAFF; DNA: TGCGCCAGCAGCCAAGAAGGTGGCTCTGAAGCTTTCTTT; J: TRBJ1-1; size: NA; V: TRBV4-3; D: NA
CDR3: CASSQMASNHEQYF; DNA: TGTGCCAGCAGCCAAATGGCTAGTAACCACGAGCAGTACTTC; J: TRBJ2-7; size: NA; V: TRBV3-1; D: NA
CDR3: CASRRTGSGGTDTQYF; DNA: TGTGCCAGCAGACGAACAGGGAGTGGAGGCACAGATACGCAGTATTTT; J: TRBJ2-3; size: NA; V: TRBV6-2/TRBV6-3; D: NA
CDR3: CSATGHYEQYF; DNA: TGCAGTGCAACGGGCCATTACGAGCAGTACTTC; J: TRBJ2-7; size: few; V: TRBV20-1; D: NA
CDR3: CATTTSGGQETQYF; DNA: TGTGCCACCACCACCAGTGGGGGACAAGAGACCCAGTACTTC; J: TRBJ2-5; size: NA; V: TRBV15; D: NA
CDR3: CSCSGYNEQFF; DNA: TGCAGCTGTAGCGGCTACAATGAGCAGTTCTTC; J: TRBJ2-1; size: NA; V: TRBV20-1; D: NA
CDR3: CASSPRQGTYGYTF; DNA: TGTGCCAGCAGCCCCCGACAGGGTACCTATGGCTACACCTTC; J: TRBJ1-2; size: few; V: TRBV5-6; D: TRBD1